Reported below is one T cell receptor (beta chain). This clonotype was recorded many times. The specificity of this receptor is unknown. Per-nucleotide qualities are absent, and no much larger clonotype sits a single base away. The sample belongs to a study of regulatory T cells in long-lasting Graves disease (dated by TCRdb to about 2021). As for the study more broadly: Patients with newly diagnosed Graves' disease had been on antithyroid drugs for under 3 months. This study used TCR sequencing and RNA sequencing of peripheral blood to compare persistent Graves' disease patients against newly diagnosed Graves' disease patients. The study took place in China and was registered as a clinical trial. A total of roughly 33 samples underwent TCR sequencing: around 13 from persistent and roughly 20 from newly diagnosed Graves' disease patients.

Library preparation was by multiplex PCR. TCRdb names Illumina HiSeq 4000 as the instrument used. To build TCR beta libraries, CDR3 regions were amplified by Arm-PCR using iRepertoire HTBI primers. Before sequencing, the PCR products went through gel purification. The paper's data handling went like this. A total of some 60 TRBV and some 15 TRBJ segments were identified across samples and were used for gene usage analysis of CDR3 amino acid clonotypes. Filtered high-quality paired reads were merged into contigs using COPE and FqMerger. BLAST was used to align contigs to IMGT TRBV, TRBD and TRBJ reference genes, with CDR3 defined following IMGT. Clonotypes above 0.1% frequency were classified as highly expanded clones. Shannon entropy served as the measure of repertoire diversity, while the Gini coefficient captured V-J evenness. A clonotype was considered public if more than one individual shared it. TCRdb reprocessed the public reads (quality trimming at Q25 with fastp, clone calling with MiXCR) and kept in-frame beta chains. Every entry covers one CDR3 protein and lists the most common genes and DNA from its rows. The V and J calls shown here were made by TCRdb, not taken from the authors' results. Recorded for this sample are some 500,000 distinct CDR3 sequences; about 15% of them occurred a single time. The biggest ten clones account for approximately 25% of the sample.

Overall study results and their limits: Preferential use of TRBV28, TRBJ1-2 and TRBJ2-5 was observed in persistent disease, whereas TRBV20-1 and TRBJ2-1 were favored in newly diagnosed disease. Sequencing and analysis were limited to the TCR beta chain. As a limitation, the authors acknowledged that the small sample size may reduce accuracy. Persistent patients shared more public clonotypes among themselves (approximately 2,500) than newly diagnosed patients did (more than 950). Because the primary lesion, thyroid tissue, could not be accessed, the study looked at peripheral blood alone. Persistent Graves' disease patients showed lower TCR Shannon entropy and fewer highly expanded clones than newly diagnosed patients, suggesting clonal expansion.

Measured from the cysteine to the phenylalanine, the CDR3 is 13 residues long. The entry retains the CDR3 DNA only, 39 bases that are in frame from base 1. In the germline V gene (reference sequence), CDR1 corresponds to DFQATT and CDR2 to SNEGSKA. The V end loses 3 bases and the J end loses 2 bases, and a stretch of 10 bases separates them. The sample's time point, from its label and the paper: newly diagnosed GD, antithyroid drugs for less than 3 months. RNA was extracted from PBMCs in TRIzol for both TCR sequencing and RNA sequencing. The diagnosis of Graves' disease followed American Thyroid Association guidelines. Patients for the study were recruited at an endocrinology department in Xi'an, China. From each patient, around 8.3 milliliters of peripheral blood was collected into an EDTA anticoagulant tube. Ficoll Paque Plus density gradient separation was used to isolate PBMCs, and no further T cell sorting was performed. An Agilent 2100 Bioanalyzer and agarose gel were used to check RNA quality, and a NanoDrop 2000 was used to measure RNA concentration.

This same sample was also part of a study on T cells in Graves' hyperthyroidism and ophthalmopathy. As the second study states: Stable Graves' hyperthyroidism was defined as no progression to ophthalmopathy during 18 months of follow-up. Hyperthyroidism patients were newly diagnosed, had a disease duration of under 2 months, and were aged 18 to 65 years. The study excluded patients with uncontrolled infections, other autoimmune diseases, pregnancy or lactation. Diagnoses were based on clinical symptoms, serum thyroxine and TRAb, thyroid ultrasound and orbital computed tomography. The TCR CDR3 was subjected to a first round of RT-PCR using the HTBI primer set and the Qiagen OneStep RT-PCR kit. Most expanded thyroid clonotypes (frequency above 0.001) were also found in blood, which suggests that blood repertoires may mirror thyroid immune responses. A 13 V-J signature model separated ophthalmopathy from stable hyperthyroidism, with roughly 88% sensitivity and roughly 84% specificity in cross-validation and 80%/75% in testing. In validation, the model predicted progression to ophthalmopathy a median of roughly 6.1 months before onset, with roughly 68% sensitivity and around 76% specificity. TCR V-J signatures able to tell the groups apart were searched for in a discovery cohort of 95 to 100 patients, of whom 43 had Graves' ophthalmopathy and 55 to 65 had stable Graves' hyperthyroidism. Prospective prediction of ophthalmopathy was tested in an independent validation cohort of 18 to 20 hyperthyroidism patients and 17 patients who later progressed to ophthalmopathy. For training and testing, the 100 patients in the discovery cohort were randomly divided in a 7:3 ratio. The study also compared thyroid tissue and blood T-cell repertoires from five or six Graves' hyperthyroidism patients. Once sampling was done, hyperthyroidism patients were given methimazole at a starting dose of 30 mg daily, whereas ophthalmopathy patients were given high-dose intravenous methylprednisolone. The libraries were constructed in a second round of multiplex PCR and then size-selected and purified. The libraries were sequenced on an Illumina HiSeq2000 using paired-end 100 bp reads. SOAPnuke was used to process the raw data, with reads discarded if the reads contained adapters or uncalled bases, had a mean Phred below 15, or lacked an exact constant-primer or identifier match. COPE v1.2.5 was used to merge the high-quality paired reads, and each unique nucleotide sequence was defined as a clonotype. MiTCR v1.1 was used to align the clonotypes against IMGT TRBV, TRBD and TRBJ reference segments. Only V-J combinations with frequency above 0.0001, covering about 99% of repertoires, were analysed. A TCS score was defined as the ratio of F50 (clonal expansion) to E x V (chaos), with BLOSUM62-based TCRdist applied between CDR3 peptides within each V-J. Welch's t-statistics and random forest reduced 500 to 650 V-J features to about 12, which were used in a naive Bayes classifier (R e1071). Sample size was not statistically predetermined, and investigators were not blinded to group allocation. TCR Vbeta CDR3 sequencing of 130 to 150 peripheral blood samples (fewer than 45 ophthalmopathy, under 80 hyperthyroidism and some 17 progressor patients) is reported in the paper.

The starting material was peripheral blood mononuclear cells (PBMCs), obtained at new diagnosis, from a patient treated with antithyroid drugs. The TCR was taken from a middle-aged woman with Graves disease. Donor details come from another sample of the same person, matched by shared clones. The sequence is built from TRBV20-1 and TRBJ1-2; no D gene call is confident. The DNA sequence is as follows: TGCAGTGCTAGGTCTCAGTTCAACTATGGCTACACCTTC. Its product reads: CSARSQFNYGYTF.